The 9 T cell receptor beta chains presented below share a single source sample, sequenced in a study of blood T cell repertoires in COVID-19 (dated by TCRdb to the early 2020s). Receptor amplification or capture employed the immunoSEQ multiplex PCR assay. TCRdb re-hosts the immuneACCESS table, in-frame sequences only. Its copies lack some clones; in the studies checked, an unresolved V gene accounts for under half of them, and the cause for the rest is not known. The sample profile shows under 300,000 clones; more than 65% of them were found once. 1.4% of the sample goes to the ten largest clones. Sequencing used peripheral blood. The receptors come from a woman aged 40 to 50 who had recovered from COVID-19.

The chain employs TRBV5-1 and TRBJ2-5; tentative D call: TRBD2 (6 bases). Germline CDR1 reads SGHRS; CDR2 reads YFSETQ. Trimming shortened V by 2 bases and J by 10 bases, and 15 bases separated the two germline ends. The CDR3 consists of 13 residues. Here the CDR3 reads CASSFVGDSGQYF. The CDR3 coding sequence is TGCGCCAGCAGCTTTGTAGGGGATAGCGGCCAGTACTTC.

The chain couples TRBV20-1 to TRBJ2-5, with TRBD1 matching 9 bases. Germline CDR1 DFQATT, CDR2 SNEGSKA (reference sequence). The V gene end was trimmed by 7 bases and the J gene end by 10 bases; junction bases not matched to a gene: 7. There are 11 residues in the CDR3. The CDR3 coding sequence is TGCAGTGGTACAGGGGGCGGGGACCAGTACTTC. This sequence encodes CSGTGGGDQYF.

This chain uses TRBV7-8 with TRBJ2-3; perhaps TRBD2 as D (5 bases). With 8 bases removed from V and 4 bases from J, the gap between germline ends came to 16 bases. This CDR3 is built from 14 residues. Germline CDR1 reads SGHVS; CDR2 reads FQNEAQ. CDR3 residues: CASCWTALSDTQYF. CDR3 DNA sequence: TGTGCCAGCTGCTGGACTGCGCTCTCAGATACGCAGTATTTT.

The V and J genes are TRBV5-1 and TRBJ1-6; possibly TRBD1 for D (5 bases). This CDR3 region has 13 residues. The V end was cut by 5 bases, the J end by 8 bases, with 11 bases between. Looked up from germline, CDR1 is SGHRS and CDR2 is YFSETQ. The CDR3 nucleotides read TGCGCCAGCAGGGGCAGGGAAGATTCACCCCTCCACTTT. Translation gives CASRGREDSPLHF.

The DNA of the CDR3 is TGTGCCACCAGTGATACGATCTATTACAATGAGCAGTTCTTC. Translation gives CATSDTIYYNEQFF. V and J are TRBV24-1 and TRBJ2-1; D remains unclear. The V and J ends lost 3 bases and 4 bases respectively, with 9 bases between them. CDR1 is KGHDR, CDR2 SFDVKD, per germline. The CDR3 extends over 14 amino acids.

The chain combines TRBV5-1 with TRBJ1-2; D perhaps matches TRBD1 (6 bases). The ends were cut back, 0 bases at V and 6 bases at J, with 24 bases in the middle. Germline V gene lookup returns CDR1 SGHRS and CDR2 YFSETQ. CDR3 length equals 18 residues. CDR3 sequence reads: CASSLAWTDPSLTNGYTF. The CDR3 DNA reads TGCGCCAGCAGCTTGGCCTGGACAGACCCTTCCTTGACAAATGGCTACACCTTC. Combining the CDR3 with reference TRBV5-1 and TRBJ1-2 gives the whole variable domain KAGVTQTPRYLIKTRGQQVTLSCSPISGHRSVSWYQQTPGQGLQFLFEYFSETQRNKGNFPGRFSGRQFSNSRSEMNVSTLELGDSALYLCASSLAWTDPSLTNGYTFGSGTRLTVV.

The chain carries TRBV2 and TRBJ1-2; 8 bases align to TRBD1. Trimming at V came to 2 bases and at J to 4 bases, leaving 6 bases not matched to a gene. Germline V gene lookup returns CDR1 SNHLY and CDR2 FYNNEI. The CDR3 is 15 amino acids. The CDR3 nucleotides read TGTGCCAGCAGTGAATTAGGACAGGGTCTCTATGGCTACACCTTC. Residues: CASSELGQGLYGYTF.

The V and J genes are TRBV27 and TRBJ2-7, with 10 bases fitting TRBD2. V was clipped by 6 bases and J by 3 bases; unmatched bases: 2. The CDR3 sequence is 13 residues long. Germline V CDR1 and CDR2: MNHEY, SMNVEV (reference sequence). Here the CDR3 reads CASRLAGNYEQYF. CDR3 sequence (DNA): TGTGCCAGCAGACTAGCGGGGAACTACGAGCAGTACTTC.

The chain recombines TRBV5-4 with TRBJ1-3; 7 bases fit TRBD1. The V segment lost 0 bases and the J segment 2 bases; nucleotides outside the gene matches: 2. CDR3 length: 15 residues. Germline V gene data show CDR1 as SGHNT and CDR2 as YYREEE (reference sequence). CDR3 loop: CASSLGGTAGNTIYF. The CDR3 DNA sequence: TGTGCCAGCAGCTTGGGTGGGACAGCTGGAAACACCATATATTTT.